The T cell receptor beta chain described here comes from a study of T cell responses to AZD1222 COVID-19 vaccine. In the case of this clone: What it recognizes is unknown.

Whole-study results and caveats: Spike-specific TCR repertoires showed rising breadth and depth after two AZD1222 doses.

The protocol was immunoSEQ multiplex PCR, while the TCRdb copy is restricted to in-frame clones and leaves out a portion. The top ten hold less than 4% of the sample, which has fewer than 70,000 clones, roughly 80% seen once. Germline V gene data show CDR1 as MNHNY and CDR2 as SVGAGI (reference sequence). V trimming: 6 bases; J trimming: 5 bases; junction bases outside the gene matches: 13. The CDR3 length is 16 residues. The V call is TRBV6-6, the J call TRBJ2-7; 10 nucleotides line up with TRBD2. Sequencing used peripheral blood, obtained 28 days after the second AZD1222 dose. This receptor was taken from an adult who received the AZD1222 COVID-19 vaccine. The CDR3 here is CASSLGGSGGRNEQYF. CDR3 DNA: TGTGCCAGCAGCCTAGGGGGTAGCGGGGGGCGTAACGAGCAGTACTTC.